There are a few counts of the clone carrying this T cell receptor beta chain. Its target is not known. This sample was taken from a study of metastatic and nonmetastatic thyroid tumors. In the study overall: Blood and tumor or nodule tissue repertoires from malignant and benign thyroid patients were compared. General study points: Reports indicated that malignant thyroid tumors showed significantly higher TCR beta diversity than benign nodules did, in blood and tumor.

Not a single patient had been given any form of treatment at any point before undergoing thyroid surgery. The V gene's germline CDR1 is SGHAT and CDR2 FQNNGV. The CDR3 covers 17 residues. V lost 5 bases, J lost 4 bases, and 11 bases stayed unmatched. Methods used by the authors: Variation in CDR3 across clinicopathological groups served as the basis for constructing a distant-metastasis classifier in papillary thyroid cancer. Using MiXCR, TCRdb re-called clones from the PCR reads. None of the V and J calls come from the authors' own analysis; TCRdb made them. Found here are some 7,000 clones, around 32% of them singletons; the top ten hold roughly 13%.

This TCR was recovered from a female donor with papillary thyroid cancer or a benign thyroid nodule (not recorded which). Some clones in this sample may be carry-over from other donors' samples. Input material: adjacent normal tissue. The chain links TRBV11-2 to TRBJ2-7, with 13 bases that match TRBD2. For the CDR3, the DNA is TGTGCCAGCAGCGGCGGAGGGGGACTAGCGGGATGGTACGAGCAGTACTTC. Amino acids: CASSGGGGLAGWYEQYF.